The 5 T cell receptor beta chains below all came from one sample that was sequenced in a study of cytomegalovirus exposure and HLA in healthy donors. The method was immunoSEQ multiplex PCR; TCRdb's version includes in-frame clones alone and lacks a portion of them. The sample shows more than 150,000 clones, about 80% of them seen only once. Sequencing was performed on PBMCs. The source is a woman between 18 and 29 years old in good health and CMV-seropositive.

This clone occurred a few times. V is TRBV7-8 and J is TRBJ2-7, with D possibly matching TRBD1 (5 bases). Germline-derived CDR1 and CDR2 are SGHVS and FQNEAQ. V lost 0 bases, J lost 1 base, and 13 bases lay in between. The CDR3 totals 16 residues. The CDR3 DNA reads as TGTGCCAGCAGCTTAGCACGGGCAGGGATTTCCTACGAGCAGTACTTC. Its translation: CASSLARAGISYEQYF.

The chain combines TRBV5-4 with TRBJ2-1; 8 nucleotides agree with TRBD2. The CDR3 sequence is 18 residues long. With V trimmed by 0 bases and J by 0 bases, 8 bases remained unmatched. Germline V gene data show CDR1 as SGHNT and CDR2 as YYREEE (reference sequence). The CDR3 bases are TGTGCCAGCAGCTTGGGCGTCGGGGGGGCTAGCTCCTACAATGAGCAGTTCTTC. It encodes CASSLGVGGASSYNEQFF.

This clone was picked up one time. The genes are TRBV28 and TRBJ1-1; 7 nucleotides align to TRBD1. Germline V gene lookup returns CDR1 MDHEN and CDR2 SYDVKM. V dropped 6 bases and J dropped 1; count of bases not matched to a gene: 2. This CDR3 is built from 13 residues. CDR3 in DNA: TGTGCCAGCAGGGGGACAGCGAACACTGAAGCTTTCTTT. As protein: CASRGTANTEAFF. Filled out from reference TRBV28 and TRBJ1-1, the complete variable domain reads DVKVTQSSRYLVKRTGEKVFLECVQDMDHENMFWYRQDPGLGLRLIYFSYDVKMKEKGDIPEGYSVSREKKERFSLILESASTNQTSMYLCASRGTANTEAFFGQGTRLTVV.

The V call is TRBV29-1, the J call TRBJ2-1, with 9 bases aligning to TRBD1. Germline V gene data show CDR1 as SQVTM and CDR2 as ANQGSEA. The CDR3 runs 14 residues. The ends lost 6 bases at V and 5 bases at J; junction bases unmatched: 8. The CDR3 DNA reads as TGCAGCGTCGCCGGGGACAGGGATAACAATGAGCAGTTCTTC. Its translation: CSVAGDRDNNEQFF.

J is TRBJ1-1 and V is TRBV5-1; D gene uncertain. Germline assignment: CDR1 SGHRS and CDR2 YFSETQ. V gave up 0 bases and J gave up 1 base, with 10 bases separating them. The CDR3 extends over 15 amino acids. The CDR3 region is CASSLGATTNTEAFF. The CDR3 DNA reads as TGCGCCAGCAGCTTGGGTGCTACCACGAACACTGAAGCTTTCTTT. Full variable domain (missing parts from reference TRBV5-1 and TRBJ1-1): KAGVTQTPRYLIKTRGQQVTLSCSPISGHRSVSWYQQTPGQGLQFLFEYFSETQRNKGNFPGRFSGRQFSNSRSEMNVSTLELGDSALYLCASSLGATTNTEAFFGQGTRLTVV.